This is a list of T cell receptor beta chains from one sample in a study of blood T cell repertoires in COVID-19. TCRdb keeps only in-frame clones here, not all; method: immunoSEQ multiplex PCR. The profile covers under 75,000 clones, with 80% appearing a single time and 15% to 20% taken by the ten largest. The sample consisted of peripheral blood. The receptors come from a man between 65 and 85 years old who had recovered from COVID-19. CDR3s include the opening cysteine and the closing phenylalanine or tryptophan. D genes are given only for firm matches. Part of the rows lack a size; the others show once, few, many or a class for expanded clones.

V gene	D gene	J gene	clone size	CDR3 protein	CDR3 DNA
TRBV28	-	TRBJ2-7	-	CASVRDGGYEQYF	TGTGCCAGCGTCCGGGACGGGGGCTACGAGCAGTACTTC
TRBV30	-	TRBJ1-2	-	CAWRQAPTVYGYTF	TGTGCCTGGAGACAGGCCCCGACAGTCTATGGCTACACCTTC
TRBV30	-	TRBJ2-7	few	CAWSTGSYEQYF	TGTGCCTGGTCTACAGGATCCTACGAGCAGTACTTC
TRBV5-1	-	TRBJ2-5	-	CASSLGRHIQETQYF	TGCGCCAGCAGCTTGGGAAGACATATACAAGAGACCCAGTACTTC
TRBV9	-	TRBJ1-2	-	CASSTQGSGYTF	TGTGCCAGCAGCACGCAGGGATCGGGCTACACCTTC
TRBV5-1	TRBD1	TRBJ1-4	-	CASSLSTGEEKLFF	TGCGCCAGCAGCCTATCGACAGGGGAGGAAAAACTGTTTTTT
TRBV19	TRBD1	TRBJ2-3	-	CASSPDRVSTDTQYF	TGTGCCAGTAGCCCGGACAGGGTCAGCACAGATACGCAGTATTTT
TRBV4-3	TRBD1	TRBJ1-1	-	CASRVSTGVGTEAFF	TGCGCCAGCAGGGTCAGCACAGGGGTGGGCACTGAAGCTTTCTTT
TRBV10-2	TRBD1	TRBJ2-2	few	CASSERGPANTGELFF	TGCGCCAGCAGTGAGAGGGGGCCTGCGAACACCGGGGAGCTGTTTTTT
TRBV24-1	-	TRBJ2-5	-	CATSGGTAYQETQYF	TGTGCCACCAGTGGTGGGACTGCGTACCAAGAGACCCAGTACTTC
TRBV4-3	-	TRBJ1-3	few	CASSQDLVRGRPGNTIYF	TGCGCCAGCAGCCAAGATTTGGTCAGGGGACGGCCTGGAAACACCATATATTTT
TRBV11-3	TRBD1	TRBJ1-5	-	CASSPGGGQPQHF	TGTGCCAGCAGCCCAGGGGGCGGTCAGCCCCAGCATTTT
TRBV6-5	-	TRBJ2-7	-	CASSYTPGGGSYEQYF	TGTGCCAGCAGTTACACCCCTGGGGGGGGCTCTTACGAGCAGTACTTC
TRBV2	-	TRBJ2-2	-	CASSYSYTGELFF	TGTGCCAGCAGTTACAGCTACACCGGGGAGCTGTTTTTT
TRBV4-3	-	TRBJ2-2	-	CASSQDFLTGMNTGELFF	TGCGCCAGCAGCCAAGATTTTCTGACAGGCATGAACACCGGGGAGCTGTTTTTT
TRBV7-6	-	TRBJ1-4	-	CASSPNSRTTNEKLFF	TGTGCCAGCAGCCCGAATAGCAGAACAACTAATGAAAAACTGTTTTTT
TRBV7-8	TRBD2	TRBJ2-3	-	CASSLGAGGRLSADTQYF	TGTGCCAGCAGCTTAGGGGCGGGGGGCCGTCTTTCTGCAGATACGCAGTATTTT
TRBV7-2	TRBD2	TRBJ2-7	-	CASSFGASGMYEQYF	TGTGCCAGCAGCTTTGGTGCTAGCGGGATGTACGAGCAGTACTTC
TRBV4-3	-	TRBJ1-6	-	CASSRLLQGRGSLHF	TGCGCCAGCAGCCGCCTACTACAAGGCAGAGGCTCCCTCCACTTT
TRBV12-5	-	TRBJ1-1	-	CASGPLQGWNTEAFF	TGTGCTAGTGGTCCCCTACAGGGCTGGAACACTGAAGCTTTCTTT
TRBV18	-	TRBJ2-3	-	CASSPPDTTGTDTQYF	TGTGCCAGCTCACCACCCGACACCACTGGCACAGATACGCAGTATTTT
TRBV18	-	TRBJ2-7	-	CASSAGESYEQYF	TGTGCCAGCAGTGCCGGGGAGTCCTACGAGCAGTACTTC
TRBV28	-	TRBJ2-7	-	CASTSTTYEQYF	TGTGCCAGCACTTCTACTACCTACGAGCAGTACTTC
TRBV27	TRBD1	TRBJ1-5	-	CASSLTGDYQPQHF	TGTGCCAGTTCGTTGACAGGGGATTATCAGCCCCAGCATTTT
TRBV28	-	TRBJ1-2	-	CASSFPGKTYGYTF	TGTGCCAGCAGTTTCCCAGGGAAGACCTATGGCTACACCTTC
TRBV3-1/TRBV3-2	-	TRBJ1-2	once	CASSLSQGSYGYTF	TGTGCCAGCAGCCTTAGTCAGGGATCCTATGGCTACACCTTC
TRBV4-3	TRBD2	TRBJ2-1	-	CASSQWGTTDEQFF	TGCGCCAGCAGCCAATGGGGGACTACCGATGAGCAGTTCTTC
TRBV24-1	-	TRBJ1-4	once	CATSANGGTNEKLFF	TGTGCCACCAGTGCCAACGGGGGGACCAATGAAAAACTGTTTTTT
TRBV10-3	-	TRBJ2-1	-	CAISESWEVHEQFF	TGTGCCATCAGTGAGTCCTGGGAGGTGCATGAGCAGTTCTTC
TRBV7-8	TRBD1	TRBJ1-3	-	CASSFTGQGGSGNTIYF	TGTGCCAGCAGCTTCACGGGACAGGGGGGCTCTGGAAACACCATATATTTT
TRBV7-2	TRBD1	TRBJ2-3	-	CASSWDRGTDTQYF	TGTGCCAGCAGCTGGGACAGGGGCACAGATACGCAGTATTTT
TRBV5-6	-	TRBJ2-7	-	CASSLSGISYEQYF	TGTGCCAGCAGCTTGTCGGGGATCTCCTACGAGCAGTACTTC
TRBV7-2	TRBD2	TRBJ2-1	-	CASSAGSGRFYEQFF	TGTGCCAGCAGCGCGGGGAGCGGGAGGTTCTATGAGCAGTTCTTC
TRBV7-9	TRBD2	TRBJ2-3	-	CASSSIRLAGGPPDTQYF	TGTGCCAGCAGCTCGATAAGACTAGCGGGGGGCCCTCCAGATACGCAGTATTTT
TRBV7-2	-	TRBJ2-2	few	CASSLLRRTGELFF	TGTGCCAGCAGCTTACTACGGAGGACCGGGGAGCTGTTTTTT
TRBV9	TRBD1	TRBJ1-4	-	CASSVALTQGGATNEKLFF	TGTGCCAGCAGCGTAGCCCTCACACAGGGGGGAGCAACTAATGAAAAACTGTTTTTT
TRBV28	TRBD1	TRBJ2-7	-	CASRSLDREQYF	TGTGCCAGCAGAAGCTTGGACAGGGAGCAGTACTTC
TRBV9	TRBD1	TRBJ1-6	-	CASSGSGTGASPLHF	TGTGCCAGCAGCGGTTCCGGGACAGGGGCTTCACCCCTCCACTTT
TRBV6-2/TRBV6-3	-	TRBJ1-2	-	CASSKTAFYGYTF	TGTGCCAGCAGCAAAACAGCTTTCTATGGCTACACCTTC
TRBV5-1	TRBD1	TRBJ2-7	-	CASRQGYEQYF	TGCGCCAGCCGACAGGGGTACGAGCAGTACTTC
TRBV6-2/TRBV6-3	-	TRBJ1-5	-	CASSYSARRNNQPQHF	TGTGCCAGCAGTTACTCAGCGCGAAGAAACAATCAGCCCCAGCATTTT
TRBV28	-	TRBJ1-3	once	CASSFQGSGNTIYF	TGTGCCAGCAGTTTCCAGGGCTCTGGAAACACCATATATTTT
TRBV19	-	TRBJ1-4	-	CASSGGGNEKLFF	TGTGCCAGTAGCGGCGGGGGGAATGAAAAACTGTTTTTT
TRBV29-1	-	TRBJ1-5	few	CSVGPGGNQPQHF	TGCAGCGTTGGGCCAGGGGGCAATCAGCCCCAGCATTTT